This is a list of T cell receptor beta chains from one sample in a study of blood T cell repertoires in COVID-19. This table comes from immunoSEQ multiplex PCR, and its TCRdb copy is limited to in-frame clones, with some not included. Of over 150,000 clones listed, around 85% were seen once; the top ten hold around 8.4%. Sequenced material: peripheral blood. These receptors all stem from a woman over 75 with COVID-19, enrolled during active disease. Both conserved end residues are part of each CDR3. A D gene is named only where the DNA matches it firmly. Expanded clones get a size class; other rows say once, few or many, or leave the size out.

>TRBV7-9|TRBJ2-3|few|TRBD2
TGTGCCAGCAGCTCGGGACTAGCGTCAGATACGCAGTATTTT
CASSSGLASDTQYF
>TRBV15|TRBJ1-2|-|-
TGTGCCACCAGCCCTCGCAGGGCACGAACTAACTATGGCTACACCTTC
CATSPRRARTNYGYTF
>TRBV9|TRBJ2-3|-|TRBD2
TGTGCCAGCGGGGACTACGACACAGATACGCAGTATTTT
CASGDYDTDTQYF
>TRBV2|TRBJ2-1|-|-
-
CASSTSGQGLGEQFF
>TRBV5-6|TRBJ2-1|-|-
TGTGCCAGCAGCTCCGGGTCCTTGAGCTCCTACAATGAGCAGTTCTTC
CASSSGSLSSYNEQFF
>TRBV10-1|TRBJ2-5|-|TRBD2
TGCGCCAGATCACTAGCGTGGGAGACCCAGTACTTC
CARSLAWETQYF
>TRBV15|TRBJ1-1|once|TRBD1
TGTGCCACCAGCAGAGAAACAGGGGGCTACACTGAAGCTTTCTTT
CATSRETGGYTEAFF
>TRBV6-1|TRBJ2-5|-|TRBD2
TGTGCCAGCAGTGAGATTAGCGGGGGCCAAGAGACCCAGTACTTC
CASSEISGGQETQYF
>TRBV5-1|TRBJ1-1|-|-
TGCGCCAGCAGCTCACAGGGACTGAACACTGAAGCTTTCTTT
CASSSQGLNTEAFF
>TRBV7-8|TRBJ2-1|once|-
TGTGCCAGCAGCTTAACGGTCCACAATGAGCAGTTCTTC
CASSLTVHNEQFF
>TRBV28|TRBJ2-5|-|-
TGTGCCAGCAGTTCGGGACTGACGGACGTTGGGACCCAGTACTTC
CASSSGLTDVGTQYF
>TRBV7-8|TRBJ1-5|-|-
TGTGCCAGCAGCCCGACTAGGGTGGGGCAGCCCCAGCATTTT
CASSPTRVGQPQHF
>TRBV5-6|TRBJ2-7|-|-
TGTGCCAGCAGCCCCCCGGGTAGCGGAGACTTCTACGAGCAGTACTTC
CASSPPGSGDFYEQYF
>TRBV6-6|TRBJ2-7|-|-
TGTGCCAGCAGTCCCCCCAGCGGCTCCTACGAGCAGTACTTC
CASSPPSGSYEQYF